Listed here are 25 T cell receptor beta chains from one sample, sequenced in a study of radiotherapy plus CTLA-4 blockade in lung cancer (dated 2018 in TCRdb). Libraries came from the immunoSEQ multiplex PCR assay. TCRdb obtained this table from immuneACCESS and retained in-frame rearrangements with V and J assigned. These tables miss some clones; where compared with another copy, unresolved V genes account for less than half of the shortfall, and the remainder is unexplained. Present in this sample are 95,000 to 150,000 clones, 85% to 90% of which were seen just once. The top ten clonotypes cover 5.5% to 8.5% of the sample. The sample was peripheral blood, taken from a patient treated with radiotherapy plus ipilimumab. The source is a human donor with non-small cell lung cancer that progressed on radiotherapy plus ipilimumab.

The chain is built from TRBV5-1 and TRBJ2-3; D gene ambiguous. V was clipped by 4 bases and J by 2 bases, with 2 bases between them. The V gene's germline CDR1 is SGHRS and CDR2 YFSETQ. The CDR3 consists of 11 residues. The CDR3 here is CASSDTDTQYF. DNA of the CDR3: TGCGCCAGCAGCGACACAGATACGCAGTATTTT.

The chain recombines TRBV29-1 with TRBJ1-1; 7 nucleotides line up with TRBD1. This CDR3 region has 12 residues. Per the germline V gene, CDR1 is SQVTM and CDR2 is ANQGSEA. J was trimmed by 11 bases and V by 4 bases; bases with no gene match: 10. Here the CDR3 DNA reads TGCAGCGTTGGGGACAGCCGTCCCGGGGCTTTCTTT. It specifies CSVGDSRPGAFF.

The chain recombines TRBV28 with TRBJ1-5; 9 nucleotides match TRBD1. The germline V gene encodes CDR1 MDHEN and CDR2 SYDVKM. The CDR3 sequence is 17 residues long. Losses at the gene ends were 6 bases for V and 0 bases for J; bases not matched to a gene: 9. In DNA form, the CDR3 reads TGTGCCAGCAGGGCCCGGGGGACAGGGATTAGCAATCAGCCCCAGCATTTT. Encoded protein: CASRARGTGISNQPQHF.

This clone appeared a few times. The V gene is TRBV27, the J gene TRBJ1-2, with 8 bases identical to TRBD1. This CDR3 is 18 amino acids long. Germline V gives CDR1 MNHEY, CDR2 SMNVEV (reference sequence). V lost 6 bases and J lost 4; bases outside the gene matches: 19. The CDR3 region has the DNA TGTGCCAGCAGACGAGAACCGGGACAGGAAAGCCAATGCTATGGCTACACCTTC. It codes for CASRREPGQESQCYGYTF.

The rearrangement links TRBV27 to TRBJ2-1; D is perhaps TRBD1 (5 bases). CDR1 is MNHEY and CDR2 is SMNVEV in the germline V gene (reference sequence). Trimming left V 1 base short and J 4 bases short, with 14 bases between. The CDR3 length is 16 residues. As DNA, the CDR3 is TGTGCCAGCAGTTTATATCCCAGGGATTTGTACAATGAGCAGTTCTTC. This gives the protein CASSLYPRDLYNEQFF.

The rearrangement joins TRBV6-1 to TRBJ2-1, with D hard to call. Trimming shortened V by 2 bases and J by 7 bases, and 0 bases separated the two germline ends. Germline assignment: CDR1 MNHNS and CDR2 SASEGT. The CDR3 length is 10 residues. The CDR3 loop reads CASSENEQFF. DNA for the CDR3: TGTGCCAGCAGTGAAAATGAGCAGTTCTTC.

The chain employs TRBV5-1 and TRBJ2-7; TRBD1 matches 11 bases. This CDR3 has 14 residues. J was trimmed by 6 bases and V by 4 bases; bases with no gene match: 6. Germline V lookup: CDR1 SGHRS, CDR2 YFSETQ. The CDR3 sequence: CASSPGQGAGEQYF. CDR3 bases: TGCGCCAGCAGCCCAGGACAGGGGGCAGGCGAGCAGTACTTC.

This rearrangement joins TRBV5-6 to TRBJ2-1; 12 nucleotides line up with TRBD1. The V and J ends lost 2 bases and 10 bases, in that order; junction bases with no gene match: 13. The CDR3 consists of 17 residues. Germline lookup yields CDR1 SGHDT and CDR2 YYEEEE. This chain's CDR3 is CASSLPGQGAKSGEQFF. The CDR3 DNA is TGTGCCAGCAGCTTACCGGGACAGGGGGCGAAATCTGGGGAGCAGTTCTTC.

The genes are TRBV11-3 and TRBJ1-1; a weak D match, TRBD1 (5 bases). Between the trimmed V and J ends, which lost 7 bases and 3 bases, there was a span of 18 bases. Germline V gene data show CDR1 as SGHNT and CDR2 as YENEEA. This CDR3 comprises 15 residues. The chain's CDR3 is CASNPRGESDTEAFF. The DNA for the CDR3 is TGTGCCAGCAACCCGCGAGGGGAATCGGACACTGAAGCTTTCTTT.

The J gene is TRBJ1-2, the V gene TRBV12-5, with D uncertain. Trimming cost V 5 bases and J 5 bases, with 18 bases left between them. Per germline, CDR1 LGHNT and CDR2 FRNRAP. The CDR3 is made up of 15 amino acids. CDR3 coding DNA: TGTGCTAGTGGTCCCCCCCCCGGGCCCCTATATGGCTACACCTTC. Protein product: CASGPPPGPLYGYTF.

In this sample, this clone turned up once. The chain uses TRBV6-1 and TRBJ1-2, with 9 bases fitting TRBD1. J gave up 7 bases and V 5 bases, and 2 bases lay outside the gene matches. Per the germline V gene, CDR1 is MNHNS and CDR2 is SASEGT. This CDR3 has 12 residues. In DNA, the CDR3 is TGTGCCAGCAGTCGGGACAGGGCTGGCTACACCTTC. Its translation is CASSRDRAGYTF.

This chain connects TRBV21-1 to TRBJ2-7. TRBV21-1 is labeled a pseudogene. CDR3 length: 13 amino acids. CDR3 residues: CASNPPFRNEQYF. In DNA form, the CDR3 reads TGTGCCAGCAACCCCCCGTTTCGCAACGAGCAGTACTTC.

The rearrangement uses TRBV27 and TRBJ2-7; D not resolved. The CDR3 contains 14 residues. With 0 bases removed from V and 3 bases from J, the gap between germline ends came to 9 bases. Germline loops: CDR1 MNHEY, CDR2 SMNVEV (reference sequence). The CDR3 DNA is TGTGCCAGCAGTTTATCATATGGGGTCTACGAGCAGTACTTC. Translated: CASSLSYGVYEQYF.

This chain links TRBV27 with TRBJ2-5, with 8 positions matching TRBD2. The V and J ends lost 3 bases and 3 bases, in that order; junction bases with no gene match: 9. From germline, CDR1 is MNHEY and CDR2 SMNVEV (reference sequence). The CDR3 runs 16 residues. CDR3 loop: CASSFEASGREETQYF. The CDR3 DNA reads TGTGCCAGCAGTTTTGAAGCTAGCGGGCGAGAAGAGACCCAGTACTTC.

J is TRBJ2-3 and V is TRBV7-3; the D is unclear. V lost 5 bases and J lost 4, with 10 bases in between. This CDR3 spans 13 amino acids. CDR1 is SGHTA and CDR2 is FQGTGA in the germline V gene. The CDR3 DNA reads as TGTGCCAGCAGCCGAAAATTCGCAGATACGCAGTATTTT. Its protein product is CASSRKFADTQYF. The full variable domain, with the rest looked up from reference TRBV7-3 and TRBJ2-3, is GAGVSQTPSNKVTEKGKYVELRCDPISGHTALYWYRQSLGQGPEFLIYFQGTGAADDSGLPNDRFFAVRPEGSVSTLKIQRTERGDSAVYLCASSRKFADTQYFGPGTRLTVL.

The gene calls are TRBV6-5 and TRBJ2-7; D ambiguous. V was trimmed by 7 bases and J by 2 bases, leaving 15 bases between them. Germline CDR1 reads MNHEY; CDR2 reads SVGAGI. The CDR3 covers 14 residues. CDR3 residues: CASTSRGSTYEQYF. CDR3 DNA sequence: TGTGCCAGCACTTCGCGAGGATCAACCTACGAGCAGTACTTC.

The chain has TRBV27 and TRBJ2-1, with 10 bases identical to TRBD1. Germline V gene data show CDR1 as MNHEY and CDR2 as SMNVEV (reference sequence). CDR3 size: 14 residues. The trim removed 9 bases at V and 3 bases at J, leaving 5 bases unmatched. The CDR3 is CASIGTGVYNEQFF. The CDR3 DNA reads as TGTGCCAGTATAGGGACAGGGGTCTACAATGAGCAGTTCTTC.

The V and J genes are TRBV29-1 and TRBJ1-2; D possibly corresponds to TRBD1 (5 bases). The CDR3 has 12 residues. The germline V and J ends were trimmed by 4 bases and 4 bases, with 10 bases remaining between them. The V gene's germline CDR1 is SQVTM and CDR2 ANQGSEA. CDR3 residues: CSVGGESYGYTF. The DNA of the CDR3 is TGCAGCGTTGGGGGGGAGAGCTATGGCTACACCTTC.

This rearrangement joins TRBV30 to TRBJ1-3, with 7 bases lining up with TRBD1. CDR3 length: 15 residues. CDR1 and CDR2 (germline): GTSNPN, SVGIG (reference sequence). Losses at the gene ends were 0 bases for V and 1 base for J; bases not matched to a gene: 3. DNA of the CDR3: TGTGCCTGGAGTGTAAGGGGGCGGTCTGGAAACACCATATATTTT. This codes for CAWSVRGRSGNTIYF. Together with reference TRBV30 and TRBJ1-3, the CDR3 gives the full variable domain: SQTIHQWPATLVQPVGSPLSLECTVEGTSNPNLYWYRQAAGRGLQLLFYSVGIGQISSEVPQNLSASRPQDRQFILSSKKLLLSDSGFYLCAWSVRGRSGNTIYFGEGSWLTVV.

This chain uses TRBV11-2 with TRBJ2-3; D is ambiguous. The ends were cut back, 3 bases at V and 2 bases at J, with 9 bases in the middle. From germline, CDR1 is SGHAT and CDR2 FQNNGV. CDR3 size: 14 residues. CDR3 DNA sequence: TGTGCCAGCAGCTTTAGATGGGCCACAGATACGCAGTATTTT. Protein: CASSFRWATDTQYF.

The chain is built from TRBV19 and TRBJ1-2, with D tentatively TRBD1 (5 bases). The CDR3 spans 15 residues. Germline V CDR1 and CDR2: LNHDA, SQIVND (reference sequence). V lost 3 bases, J lost 2 bases, and 13 bases lay in between. The CDR3: CASSIGWGSNYGYTF. CDR3 sequence (DNA): TGTGCCAGTAGTATTGGTTGGGGGTCAAACTATGGCTACACCTTC.

The chain uses TRBV30 and TRBJ2-5; 7 nucleotides line up with TRBD2. CDR1 and CDR2 (germline): GTSNPN, SVGIG (reference sequence). V dropped 4 bases and J dropped 4; count of bases not matched to a gene: 6. The CDR3 sequence is 13 residues long. This chain's CDR3 is CAWMDGEGETQYF. CDR3 nucleotide sequence: TGTGCCTGGATGGACGGGGAGGGAGAGACCCAGTACTTC.

V gene TRBV9 combines with J gene TRBJ2-2; D remains ambiguous. The germline gives CDR1 SGDLS, CDR2 YYNGEE. V was cut by 3 bases and J by 3 bases, with 9 bases left in between. The CDR3 is made up of 14 amino acids. The DNA for the CDR3 is TGTGCCAGCAGCGCCGAATACTACACCGGGGAGCTGTTTTTT. Its translation: CASSAEYYTGELFF.

V usage is TRBV6-5 and J usage is TRBJ1-4; the D is unclear. CDR1 is MNHEY and CDR2 is SVGAGI in the germline V gene. The length of the CDR3 is 14 residues. Trimming removed 0 bases at V and 8 bases at J, with 10 bases between. The CDR3 DNA is TGTGCCAGCAGTTACTCGAGCCCCGACGAAAAACTGTTTTTT. As protein: CASSYSSPDEKLFF.

Remarks on this clone: One junction end disagrees with the germline gene, perhaps due to a read error. Other DNA sequences of this sample code for an identical CDR3. The V gene is TRBV6-6, the J gene TRBJ2-7; D could derive from TRBD1 or TRBD2 (5 bases each). Germline CDR1 and CDR2: MNHNY and SVGAGI (reference sequence). The CDR3 is 14 amino acids. The CDR3 here is CASSYGGPAYEQYF. CDR3 bases: TGTGCCAGCAGTTATGGGGGTCCCGCCTATGAGCAGTACTTC.